A single sample is the source of the 7 T cell receptor beta chains below, sequenced in a study of CD8+ T cells in alopecia areata. After isolation, RNA underwent reverse transcription to generate cDNA as the sequencing template. Produced via immunoSEQ multiplex PCR; TCRdb's table is partial and in-frame only. Altogether under 350,000 clones are present, roughly 64% being singletons, with the ten largest covering about 1.8%. Noted treatment: oral pan-JAK inhibitor, 5-10 mg twice daily. Sequencing used CD4+ T cells sorted from blood, obtained at week 24, from a patient treated with tofacitinib. The receptors shown here come from a human donor with alopecia areata.

This chain uses TRBV29-1 with TRBJ2-7; no reliable D call. V dropped 7 bases and J dropped 2 bases, with 9 bases sitting between them. Germline V lookup: CDR1 SQVTM, CDR2 ANQGSEA. CDR3 size: 11 residues. The CDR3 DNA reads as TGCAGCGCCGGACGACCCTACGAGCAGTACTTC. Its protein product is CSAGRPYEQYF.

This chain connects TRBV5-1 to TRBJ1-1; no firm D call. V lost 4 bases and J lost 1, with 11 bases in between. Looked up from germline, CDR1 is SGHRS and CDR2 is YFSETQ. The CDR3 contains 14 residues. CDR3 sequence (DNA): TGCGCCAGCAGCCCCGGAGCGGGGAACACTGAAGCTTTCTTT. Amino acid sequence: CASSPGAGNTEAFF.

V and J are TRBV2 and TRBJ2-1; possible D gene TRBD1, 6 bases. V lost 5 bases to trimming and J lost 5 bases, with 16 bases between them. The CDR3 covers 15 residues. Per germline, CDR1 SNHLY and CDR2 FYNNEI. The CDR3, as DNA: TGTGCCAGCAGTCCCTCGAATGGGGGCCACAATGAGCAGTTCTTC. This codes for CASSPSNGGHNEQFF.

This clone was detected a few times. The gene calls are TRBV7-2 and TRBJ2-1, with D possibly matching TRBD2 (5 bases). This CDR3 is built from 15 residues. Germline V gene sequence: CDR1 SGHTA, CDR2 FQGNSA. Trimming pared 2 bases from V and 0 bases from J, leaving 8 bases between. The DNA of the CDR3 is TGTGCCAGCAGCTTACGAGGGAACTCCTACAATGAGCAGTTCTTC. Protein sequence: CASSLRGNSYNEQFF.

The rearrangement joins TRBV28 to TRBJ1-2, with a possible D match to TRBD1 (5 bases). CDR1 and CDR2 from the germline V gene are MDHEN and SYDVKM. CDR3 length: 14 residues. V was pared by 4 bases and J by 6 bases, with 15 bases between. The CDR3 bases are TGTGCCAGCAGTTCCCCCGGCAGGGAGGATGGCTACACCTTC. It is translated as CASSSPGREDGYTF.

The V call is TRBV29-1, the J call TRBJ1-1; no clear D. Trimming cost V 7 bases and J 5 bases, with 11 bases left between them. From germline, CDR1 is SQVTM and CDR2 ANQGSEA. There are 11 residues in the CDR3. The CDR3 bases are TGCAGCGCTGGGGTGGGGACTGAAGCTTTCTTT. It codes for CSAGVGTEAFF.

The chain employs TRBV27 and TRBJ2-2; possible D gene TRBD2, 6 bases. Trimming took off 2 bases at V and 7 bases at J, with 17 bases between the two ends. Germline CDR1 MNHEY, CDR2 SMNVEV (reference sequence). The CDR3 is 16 amino acids. CDR3 in amino acids: CASSLTGDFLGGELFF. CDR3 coding DNA: TGTGCCAGCAGTTTAACGGGGGACTTCCTAGGCGGGGAGCTGTTTTTT.